This T cell receptor (beta chain) was sequenced in a study of shared T cell receptors in the human thymus. Only in-frame clones appear in the TCRdb table, and some are missing; sequencing was by immunoSEQ multiplex PCR. This table holds 720,000 or so clones, roughly 85% found once. Germline V gene sequence: CDR1 MDHEN, CDR2 SYDVKM. J gave up 5 bases and V 5 bases, and 9 bases lay outside the gene matches. This CDR3 spans 16 amino acids. These data are also associated with another study on human thymus T cells. That source reports: The thymus tissue came from resections taken during corrective heart surgery. Apparent bias marked the V and J gene usage of thymic and blood repertoires. Related studies noted strongly shared thymic repertoires across unrelated people.

Sequenced sample: thymocytes. The source is a girl under two years old with a congenital heart defect. J is TRBJ1-3 and V is TRBV28, with 10 bases aligning to TRBD1. The CDR3 loop reads CASSTRDRGTRNTIYF. The CDR3 nucleotides read TGTGCCAGCAGTACCCGGGACAGGGGAACGAGAAACACCATATATTTT.